This T cell receptor beta chain was obtained from a study of blood T cells in healthy people across ages. Study-wide results and limits: The donors' CMV status was not determined, possibly confounding changes in expanded clonotypes.

Each donor gave around 9.6 milliliters of peripheral blood. No fewer than 6.5 million PBMCs went into each sample. Total RNA was extracted at no less than 6 micrograms per sample. The CDR3 totals 15 residues. Germline CDR1 is MDHEN and CDR2 is SYDVKM. With 0 bases clipped from V and 8 bases from J, the junction kept 5 bases outside the gene matches. Using a J-beta primer mix together with a sample-barcoded 5' primer, a second PCR was run for roughly 6 to 12 cycles. One entry per CDR3 protein results from TCRdb running MiXCR on the 5' RACE reads. The sample includes over 1.5 million distinct CDR3 sequences, around half seen only once; the top ten take less than 2.5%. Concerning this clonotype: Antigen: not known.

The sequence was collected from a woman aged 40 to 55 in good health. The chain is built from TRBV28 and TRBJ2-1; 9 nucleotides line up with TRBD1. Material: blood. CDR3 region: CASSLWTGGNDEQFF. The CDR3 DNA reads as TGTGCCAGCAGTTTATGGACAGGGGGAAATGATGAGCAGTTCTTC.